This T cell receptor beta chain was sequenced for a study of OX40 agonist ivuxolimab in advanced cancers. The germline V gene encodes CDR1 LGHNA and CDR2 YNFKEQ. This CDR3 is built from 16 residues. V shed 0 bases and J 6 bases; nucleotides not matched to a gene: 8. Libraries were prepared by immunoSEQ multiplex PCR; TCRdb keeps only in-frame clonotypes and omits some of them. Among 100,000 to 150,000 clones listed, 90% were seen once. V and J are TRBV4-2 and TRBJ1-5; 7 bases match TRBD1. Specimen: CD4+ or CD8+ T cells sorted from blood, collected in a trial of the OX40 agonist ivuxolimab. This TCR derives from an adult with an advanced solid tumor such as melanoma, head and neck, liver or kidney cancer. In nucleotides, the CDR3 is TGTGCCAGCAGCCAAGATCCGGGACAGTTGGGTCAGCCCCAGCATTTT. Translated, it gives CASSQDPGQLGQPQHF.